A selection of T cell receptor beta chains follows, all from one sample in a study of blood T cells in healthy people across ages. TCRdb fed the 5' RACE reads into MiXCR, producing one record per CDR3 protein. The data show about 1.8 million distinct CDR3 sequences, with approximately 50% seen just once and roughly 2% held by the top ten. Material for sequencing was blood. These receptors were collected from a woman aged 40 to 50 in good health. Each CDR3 is given with its conserved first and last residue. The order of the fields is CDR3 DNA, CDR3 protein, V gene, clone size, D gene, J gene. A D gene is named only where the DNA matches it firmly. Where a row states a size, it is once, few, many or the class of an expanded clone; other rows omit it.

CDR3nt: TGTGCCAGCAGCAAGGATCAGCCCCAGCATTTT; CDR3aa: CASSKDQPQHF; v_gene: TRBV21-1; abundance: once; d_gene: .; j_gene: TRBJ1-5
CDR3nt: TGTGCCAGCACTGAGGACAGGGAGGAGACCCAGTACTTC; CDR3aa: CASTEDREETQYF; v_gene: TRBV2; abundance: once; d_gene: TRBD1; j_gene: TRBJ2-5
CDR3nt: TGTGCCAGCAACCTACGACAGGACGTGCAGTTCTTC; CDR3aa: CASNLRQDVQFF; v_gene: TRBV7-2; abundance: .; d_gene: .; j_gene: TRBJ2-1
CDR3nt: TGTGCCAGCAGCTTCCGGGACAGCATTCAGTACTTC; CDR3aa: CASSFRDSIQYF; v_gene: TRBV7-9; abundance: .; d_gene: TRBD1; j_gene: TRBJ2-4
CDR3nt: TGTGCCAGTAGTATGTACACAGGGGGTAGGAATGAGCAGTACTTC; CDR3aa: CASSMYTGGRNEQYF; v_gene: TRBV19; abundance: .; d_gene: TRBD1; j_gene: TRBJ2-5
CDR3nt: TGTGCCAGTAGTATGGACGAAGCCTACGAGCAGTACTTC; CDR3aa: CASSMDEAYEQYF; v_gene: TRBV19; abundance: .; d_gene: .; j_gene: TRBJ2-7
CDR3nt: TGTGCCAGCAGGCTGGTAATTCAAGAGACCCAGTACTTC; CDR3aa: CASRLVIQETQYF; v_gene: TRBV28; abundance: .; d_gene: .; j_gene: TRBJ2-5
CDR3nt: TGTGCCAGCGTGCCCTTGAGGGCGAGCTCCTACGAGCAGTACTTC; CDR3aa: CASVPLRASSYEQYF; v_gene: TRBV7-9; abundance: few; d_gene: .; j_gene: TRBJ2-7
CDR3nt: TGTGCCAGCAGTTGGCAGGAGGGAGGGACCCAGTACTTC; CDR3aa: CASSWQEGGTQYF; v_gene: TRBV27; abundance: .; d_gene: .; j_gene: TRBJ2-5
CDR3nt: TGTGCCAGCAGCCCCTGGGGATTGTGGGGGAACGAGCAGTACTTC; CDR3aa: CASSPWGLWGNEQYF; v_gene: TRBV5-6; abundance: .; d_gene: .; j_gene: TRBJ2-7
CDR3nt: TGTGCCAGCAGTTTTAATCGCGGGGGGGCGACCCACACAGATACGCAGTATTTT; CDR3aa: CASSFNRGGATHTDTQYF; v_gene: TRBV12-3/TRBV12-4; abundance: few; d_gene: TRBD2; j_gene: TRBJ2-3
CDR3nt: TGTGCCAGCAGCGCTACAGACTACGAGCAGTACTTC; CDR3aa: CASSATDYEQYF; v_gene: TRBV6-2/TRBV6-3; abundance: .; d_gene: .; j_gene: TRBJ2-7
CDR3nt: TGTGCCAGCAGCGTAGTCGGGACAGGCACAGATACGCAGTATTTT; CDR3aa: CASSVVGTGTDTQYF; v_gene: TRBV9; abundance: .; d_gene: TRBD1; j_gene: TRBJ2-3
CDR3nt: TGTGCCAGCAGCCCCATAGCGGGGGCCTCCTACAATGAGCAGTTCTTC; CDR3aa: CASSPIAGASYNEQFF; v_gene: TRBV7-3; abundance: few; d_gene: TRBD2; j_gene: TRBJ2-1
CDR3nt: TGTGCCAGCAGCCATACTAGGAATGAGCAGTACTTC; CDR3aa: CASSHTRNEQYF; v_gene: TRBV12-3/TRBV12-4; abundance: .; d_gene: .; j_gene: TRBJ2-5
CDR3nt: TGCGCCAGCAGCTCTGGGATAGCGGGGGTCCAAGAGACCCAGTACTTC; CDR3aa: CASSSGIAGVQETQYF; v_gene: TRBV5-1; abundance: few; d_gene: TRBD2; j_gene: TRBJ2-5
CDR3nt: TGCAGCGTTGAGGCAGTTCAAGAGACCCAGTACTTC; CDR3aa: CSVEAVQETQYF; v_gene: TRBV29-1; abundance: .; d_gene: .; j_gene: TRBJ2-5
CDR3nt: TGTGCCAGCAGCTTTCGGGACTCGAGGGGGGTCAATGAGCAGTTCTTC; CDR3aa: CASSFRDSRGVNEQFF; v_gene: TRBV11-3; abundance: .; d_gene: .; j_gene: TRBJ2-1
CDR3nt: TGTGCCAGCAGCCAGTTGGGTGGCCGGATAGGTGATACGCAGTATTTT; CDR3aa: CASSQLGGRIGDTQYF; v_gene: TRBV4-2; abundance: few; d_gene: .; j_gene: TRBJ2-3
CDR3nt: TGTGCCAGCAGTTACCTTCTTATAGGACCTCGACAGCAAACTCTTAATCAGCCCCAGCATTTT; CDR3aa: CASSYLLIGPRQQTLNQPQHF; v_gene: TRBV6-2/TRBV6-3; abundance: .; d_gene: .; j_gene: TRBJ1-5
CDR3nt: TGTGCCAGCAGCCCTACCCGTAGGATGTCGCCAGATACGCAGTATTTT; CDR3aa: CASSPTRRMSPDTQYF; v_gene: TRBV6-2/TRBV6-3; abundance: .; d_gene: .; j_gene: TRBJ2-3
CDR3nt: TGTGCCAGCAGTCAAACTTCGAGCGACGGATCCTACAATGAGCAGTTCTTC; CDR3aa: CASSQTSSDGSYNEQFF; v_gene: TRBV6-1; abundance: .; d_gene: .; j_gene: TRBJ2-1
CDR3nt: TGTGCCAGCAACCTAGCGGGGGGGATACTCACAGATACGCAGTATTTT; CDR3aa: CASNLAGGILTDTQYF; v_gene: TRBV28; abundance: few; d_gene: TRBD2; j_gene: TRBJ2-3
CDR3nt: TGTGCCAGCAGCCGAGTGAGCTCCTATAATTCACCCCTCCACTTT; CDR3aa: CASSRVSSYNSPLHF; v_gene: TRBV7-9; abundance: .; d_gene: .; j_gene: TRBJ1-6
CDR3nt: TGCGCCAGCAAGGGCTCCAATAATTCACCCCTCCACTTT; CDR3aa: CASKGSNNSPLHF; v_gene: TRBV5-1; abundance: .; d_gene: .; j_gene: TRBJ1-6
CDR3nt: TGTGCCATCCGGCGCTCGGCAGATACGCAGTATTTT; CDR3aa: CAIRRSADTQYF; v_gene: TRBV10-3; abundance: few; d_gene: .; j_gene: TRBJ2-3
CDR3nt: TGTGCCCGCAGCTTAGTGAGGGGGCGGTCACCCCTCCACTTT; CDR3aa: CARSLVRGRSPLHF; v_gene: TRBV7-2; abundance: .; d_gene: TRBD1; j_gene: TRBJ1-6
CDR3nt: TGCAGTGCCCTTGGGGGGTTTGGCACTGAAGCTTTCTTT; CDR3aa: CSALGGFGTEAFF; v_gene: TRBV20-1; abundance: .; d_gene: .; j_gene: TRBJ1-1
CDR3nt: TGCAGCGTTGAAAGGGGGGCTGGGTACACCGGGGAGCTGTTTTTT; CDR3aa: CSVERGAGYTGELFF; v_gene: TRBV29-1; abundance: .; d_gene: .; j_gene: TRBJ2-2
CDR3nt: TGCAGTGCTACCTCCCTAGCGGGGAAGCAAGAGACCCAGTACTTC; CDR3aa: CSATSLAGKQETQYF; v_gene: TRBV20-1; abundance: few; d_gene: TRBD2; j_gene: TRBJ2-5
CDR3nt: TGTGCCAGCAGCTTACTAGATCGGTTCAATGAGCAGTTCTTC; CDR3aa: CASSLLDRFNEQFF; v_gene: TRBV7-2; abundance: .; d_gene: .; j_gene: TRBJ2-1
CDR3nt: TGTGCCACCAGCAGAGATCTAGCGGGATTGGCTATAAGCTCTGGAAACACCATATATTTT; CDR3aa: CATSRDLAGLAISSGNTIYF; v_gene: TRBV15; abundance: .; d_gene: .; j_gene: TRBJ1-3
CDR3nt: TGCGCCAGCAGCCCAATAGGCGGACAAGAGGGGCTAAGGGGCCCCAAAAACATTCAGTACTTC; CDR3aa: CASSPIGGQEGLRGPKNIQYF; v_gene: TRBV4-1; abundance: .; d_gene: .; j_gene: TRBJ2-4
CDR3nt: TGTGCCAGCAGACCCCGGAGGGGACAGGGAATCCATGAGCAGTTCTTC; CDR3aa: CASRPRRGQGIHEQFF; v_gene: TRBV6-5; abundance: .; d_gene: TRBD1; j_gene: TRBJ2-1
CDR3nt: TGTGCCAGCAGCTCCCCAGCGGGGGGACGCTACAATGAGCAGTTCTTC; CDR3aa: CASSSPAGGRYNEQFF; v_gene: TRBV7-3; abundance: .; d_gene: TRBD2; j_gene: TRBJ2-1
CDR3nt: TGTGCCAGCAGTTTACTTGGGACTAGCGGGGGGGTCCTCAATGAGCAGTTCTTC; CDR3aa: CASSLLGTSGGVLNEQFF; v_gene: TRBV28; abundance: .; d_gene: TRBD2; j_gene: TRBJ2-1
CDR3nt: TGCAGTGCTAGAGGCAAAATGGGCGGGGGGATCTCCTACGAGCAGTACTTC; CDR3aa: CSARGKMGGGISYEQYF; v_gene: TRBV20-1; abundance: few; d_gene: TRBD2; j_gene: TRBJ2-7
CDR3nt: TGCAGTGCTAGAGATCTCAGGGGGGCCGTCACAGATACGCAGTATTTT; CDR3aa: CSARDLRGAVTDTQYF; v_gene: TRBV20-1; abundance: .; d_gene: .; j_gene: TRBJ2-3
CDR3nt: TGTGCCAGCACTTCGCGGGTGGGTTGGGGGGAGACCCAGTACTTC; CDR3aa: CASTSRVGWGETQYF; v_gene: TRBV28; abundance: .; d_gene: .; j_gene: TRBJ2-5
CDR3nt: TGTGCCAGTAGTAAGGGGACAAAACAGTTCTATGGCTACACCTTC; CDR3aa: CASSKGTKQFYGYTF; v_gene: TRBV19; abundance: .; d_gene: .; j_gene: TRBJ1-2
CDR3nt: TGCAGTGAGCGGGGGGCAGTTACGCAGTATTTT; CDR3aa: CSERGAVTQYF; v_gene: TRBV20-1; abundance: .; d_gene: TRBD2; j_gene: TRBJ2-3
CDR3nt: TGCAGTGCAAGTACAGGGTTCTCTGGGGCCAACGTCCTGACTTTC; CDR3aa: CSASTGFSGANVLTF; v_gene: TRBV20-1; abundance: .; d_gene: .; j_gene: TRBJ2-6
CDR3nt: TGTGCCACCAGGATAGCAGGGCCCTGGAACACTGAAGCTTTCTTT; CDR3aa: CATRIAGPWNTEAFF; v_gene: TRBV15; abundance: .; d_gene: .; j_gene: TRBJ1-1
CDR3nt: TGTGCCATCCTCCCTTCGGGAAGCTCCTATAATTCACCCCTCCACTTT; CDR3aa: CAILPSGSSYNSPLHF; v_gene: TRBV2; abundance: .; d_gene: .; j_gene: TRBJ1-6
CDR3nt: TGTGCCAGCAGCGTAGCTGGGGCGTATTTAGAGACCCAGTACTTC; CDR3aa: CASSVAGAYLETQYF; v_gene: TRBV9; abundance: .; d_gene: .; j_gene: TRBJ2-5
CDR3nt: TGCAGTGTTAGAGATATGCCAGGACAAGAGACCCAGTACTTC; CDR3aa: CSVRDMPGQETQYF; v_gene: TRBV20-1; abundance: .; d_gene: .; j_gene: TRBJ2-5
CDR3nt: TGTGCCAGCAGCCACCGGGGGGGTGTTAGCACTCGAGGAGAGACCCAGTACTTC; CDR3aa: CASSHRGGVSTRGETQYF; v_gene: TRBV7-2; abundance: few; d_gene: TRBD2; j_gene: TRBJ2-5
CDR3nt: TGTGCCAGCATGGCGGGTGCCGGGGAGACCCAGTACTTC; CDR3aa: CASMAGAGETQYF; v_gene: TRBV2; abundance: .; d_gene: .; j_gene: TRBJ2-5
CDR3nt: TGTGCCAGCAGGACCGGACGTGGGGCCTACGAGCAGTACTTC; CDR3aa: CASRTGRGAYEQYF; v_gene: TRBV28; abundance: .; d_gene: .; j_gene: TRBJ2-7
CDR3nt: TGTGCCAGCAGTTACCTGGAGAGGACCCAGTACTTC; CDR3aa: CASSYLERTQYF; v_gene: TRBV6-2/TRBV6-3; abundance: .; d_gene: .; j_gene: TRBJ2-5
CDR3nt: TGCGCCAGCAGCTTGTTCCAGGGGGATTTGGAGACCCAGTACTTC; CDR3aa: CASSLFQGDLETQYF; v_gene: TRBV5-1; abundance: few; d_gene: TRBD1; j_gene: TRBJ2-5
CDR3nt: TGCAGTGCTGCGCTGTTGGGATCACCCCTCCACTTT; CDR3aa: CSAALLGSPLHF; v_gene: TRBV20-1; abundance: .; d_gene: .; j_gene: TRBJ1-6
CDR3nt: TGTGCCAGCAGTTTCGGCATATTACGGGAAAAACTGTTTTTT; CDR3aa: CASSFGILREKLFF; v_gene: TRBV28; abundance: .; d_gene: .; j_gene: TRBJ1-4
CDR3nt: TGTGCCAGCAGTCTTTCCGGGACAGGTCAGGAGCAGTACTTC; CDR3aa: CASSLSGTGQEQYF; v_gene: TRBV12-3/TRBV12-4; abundance: few; d_gene: TRBD1; j_gene: TRBJ2-5
CDR3nt: TGCGCCAGCAGTCTGGGGCAGAGCACTGAAGCTTTCTTT; CDR3aa: CASSLGQSTEAFF; v_gene: TRBV5-1; abundance: .; d_gene: .; j_gene: TRBJ1-1